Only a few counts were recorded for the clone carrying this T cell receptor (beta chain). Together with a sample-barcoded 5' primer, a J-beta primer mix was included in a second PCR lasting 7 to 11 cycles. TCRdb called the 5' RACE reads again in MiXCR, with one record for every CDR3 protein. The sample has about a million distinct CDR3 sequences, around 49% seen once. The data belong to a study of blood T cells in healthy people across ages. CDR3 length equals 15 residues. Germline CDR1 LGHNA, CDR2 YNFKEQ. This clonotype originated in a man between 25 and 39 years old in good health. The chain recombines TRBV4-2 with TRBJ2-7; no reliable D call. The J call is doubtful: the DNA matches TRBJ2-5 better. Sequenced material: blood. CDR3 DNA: TGTGCCAGCAGCCAATCAAGCAGTATTCTGGAGACCCAGTACTTC. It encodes CASSQSSSILETQYF.